The present T cell receptor beta chain was sequenced within a study of blood T cells in healthy people across ages. This clonotype has just one count. PCR was performed a second time for roughly 7 to 12 cycles using a sample-barcoded 5' primer and a J-beta primer mix. TCRdb reprocessed the 5' RACE reads with MiXCR, giving one entry per CDR3 protein. Found here are more than 650,000 distinct CDR3 sequences, around half of them singletons; the top ten hold 40% to 50%. Germline assignment: CDR1 DFQATT and CDR2 SNEGSKA (reference sequence). Trimming cost V 1 base and J 3 bases, with 10 bases left between them. This CDR3 spans 14 amino acids.

The clonotype comes from an older man in good health. Sequences were obtained from blood. The J gene is TRBJ2-1, the V gene TRBV20-1; D tentatively reads TRBD1 or TRBD2 (6 bases each). This CDR3 reads CSARAGAYYNEQFF. CDR3 DNA: TGCAGTGCTAGAGCGGGGGCGTACTACAATGAGCAGTTCTTC.